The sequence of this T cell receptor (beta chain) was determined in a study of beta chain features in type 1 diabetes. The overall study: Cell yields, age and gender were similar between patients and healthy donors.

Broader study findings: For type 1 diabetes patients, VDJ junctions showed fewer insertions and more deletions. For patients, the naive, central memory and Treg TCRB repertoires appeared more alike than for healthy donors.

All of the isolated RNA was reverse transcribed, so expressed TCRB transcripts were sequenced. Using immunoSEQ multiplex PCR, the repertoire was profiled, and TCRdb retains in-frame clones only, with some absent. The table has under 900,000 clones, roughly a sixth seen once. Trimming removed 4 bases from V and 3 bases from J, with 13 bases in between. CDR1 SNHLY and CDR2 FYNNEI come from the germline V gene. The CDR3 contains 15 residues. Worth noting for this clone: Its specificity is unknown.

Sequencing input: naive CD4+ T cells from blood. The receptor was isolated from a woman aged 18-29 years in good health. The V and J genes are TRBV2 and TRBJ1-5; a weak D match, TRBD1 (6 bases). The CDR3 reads CASSGPGANNQPQHF. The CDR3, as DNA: TGTGCCAGCAGTGGGCCAGGGGCAAACAATCAGCCCCAGCATTTT.